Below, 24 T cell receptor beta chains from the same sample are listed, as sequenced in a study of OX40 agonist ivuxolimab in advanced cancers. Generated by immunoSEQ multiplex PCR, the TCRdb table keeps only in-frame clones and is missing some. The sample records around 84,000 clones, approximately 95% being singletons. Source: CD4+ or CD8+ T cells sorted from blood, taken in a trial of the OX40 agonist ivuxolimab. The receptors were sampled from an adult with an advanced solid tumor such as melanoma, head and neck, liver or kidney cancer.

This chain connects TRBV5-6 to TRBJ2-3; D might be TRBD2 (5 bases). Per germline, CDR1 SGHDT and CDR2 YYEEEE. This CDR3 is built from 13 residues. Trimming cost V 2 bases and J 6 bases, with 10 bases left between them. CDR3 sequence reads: CASSFDYSDTQYF. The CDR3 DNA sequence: TGTGCCAGCAGCTTCGACTACTCCGATACGCAGTATTTT.

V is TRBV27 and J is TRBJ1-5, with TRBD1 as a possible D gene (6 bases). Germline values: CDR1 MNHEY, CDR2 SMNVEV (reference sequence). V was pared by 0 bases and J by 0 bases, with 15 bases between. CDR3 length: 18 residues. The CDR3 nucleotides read TGTGCCAGCAGTTTATCGGGACAACTTGTTAATAGCAATCAGCCCCAGCATTTT. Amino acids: CASSLSGQLVNSNQPQHF.

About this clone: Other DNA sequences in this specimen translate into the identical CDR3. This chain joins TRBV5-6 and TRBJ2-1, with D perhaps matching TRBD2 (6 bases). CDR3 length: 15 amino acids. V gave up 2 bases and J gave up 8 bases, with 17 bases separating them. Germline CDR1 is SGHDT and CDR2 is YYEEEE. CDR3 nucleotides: TGTGCCAGCAGCTTCTTTGGGGTCGGCGGGGATGAGCAGTTCTTC. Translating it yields CASSFFGVGGDEQFF.

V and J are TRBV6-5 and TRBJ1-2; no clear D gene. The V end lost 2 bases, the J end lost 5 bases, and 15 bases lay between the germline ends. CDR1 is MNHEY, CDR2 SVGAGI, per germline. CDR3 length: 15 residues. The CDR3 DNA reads TGTGCCAGCAGTTACGGGCAGGCGGTTTGGTATGGCTACACCTTC. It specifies CASSYGQAVWYGYTF.

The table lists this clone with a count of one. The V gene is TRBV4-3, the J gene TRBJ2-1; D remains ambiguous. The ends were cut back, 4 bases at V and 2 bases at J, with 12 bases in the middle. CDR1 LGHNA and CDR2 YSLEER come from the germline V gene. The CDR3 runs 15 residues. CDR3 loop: CASSLNRLAYNEQFF. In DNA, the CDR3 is TGCGCCAGCAGCCTTAACCGTCTAGCCTACAATGAGCAGTTCTTC.

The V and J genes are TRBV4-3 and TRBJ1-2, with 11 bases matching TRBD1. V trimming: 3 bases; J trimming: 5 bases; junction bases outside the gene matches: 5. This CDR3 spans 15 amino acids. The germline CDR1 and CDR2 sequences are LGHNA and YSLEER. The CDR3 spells CASSQDRGRRYGYTF. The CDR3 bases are TGCGCCAGCAGCCAGGACAGGGGGCGCCGGTATGGCTACACCTTC.

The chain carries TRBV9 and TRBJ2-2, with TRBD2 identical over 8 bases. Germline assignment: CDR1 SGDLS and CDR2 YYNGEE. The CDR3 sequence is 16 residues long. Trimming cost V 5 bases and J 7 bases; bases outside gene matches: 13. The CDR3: CASSSREGRLGGELFF. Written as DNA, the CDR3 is TGTGCCAGCAGTTCCCGGGAGGGCCGATTAGGCGGGGAGCTGTTTTTT.

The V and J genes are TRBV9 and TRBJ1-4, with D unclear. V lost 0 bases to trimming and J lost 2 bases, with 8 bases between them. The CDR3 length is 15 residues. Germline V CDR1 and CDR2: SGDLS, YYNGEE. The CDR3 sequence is CASSVGLGTNEKLFF. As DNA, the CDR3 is TGTGCCAGCAGCGTAGGTCTGGGGACTAATGAAAAACTGTTTTTT.

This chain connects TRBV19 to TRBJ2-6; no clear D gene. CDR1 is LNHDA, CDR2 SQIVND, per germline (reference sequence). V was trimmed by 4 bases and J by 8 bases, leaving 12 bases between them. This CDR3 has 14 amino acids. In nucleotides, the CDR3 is TGTGCCAGTAGTACAATACTCAGGACCAACGTCCTGACTTTC. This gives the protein CASSTILRTNVLTF.

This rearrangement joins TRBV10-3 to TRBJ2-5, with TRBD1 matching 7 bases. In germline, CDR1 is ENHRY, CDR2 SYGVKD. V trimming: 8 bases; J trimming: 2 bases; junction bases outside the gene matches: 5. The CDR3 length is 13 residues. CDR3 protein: CAISTGIQETQYF. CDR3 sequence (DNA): TGTGCCATCTCGACAGGGATACAAGAGACCCAGTACTTC.

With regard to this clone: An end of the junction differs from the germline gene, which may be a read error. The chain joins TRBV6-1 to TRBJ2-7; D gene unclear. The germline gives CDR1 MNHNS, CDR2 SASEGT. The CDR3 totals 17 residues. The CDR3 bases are TGTGCCATCAGTGAGTCGACTCTATCTCAGAACCTCTACGAGCAGTACTTC. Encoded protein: CAISESTLSQNLYEQYF.

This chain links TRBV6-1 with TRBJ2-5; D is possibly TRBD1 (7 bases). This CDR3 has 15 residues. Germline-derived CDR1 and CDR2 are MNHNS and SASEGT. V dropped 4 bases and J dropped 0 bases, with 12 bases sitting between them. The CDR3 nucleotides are TGTGCCAGCAGTGGCGGGACAGATTACCAAGAGACCCAGTACTTC. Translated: CASSGGTDYQETQYF.

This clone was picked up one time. CDR3 region: CASSQSHRGVRETQYF. For the CDR3, the DNA is TGCGCCAGCAGTCAATCGCACAGGGGGGTAAGAGAGACCCAGTACTTC. The V call is TRBV23-1, the J call TRBJ2-5; TRBD1 agrees at 8 bases. TRBV23-1 is an ORF, with its function uncertain. The CDR3 sequence is 16 residues long. V was clipped by 0 bases and J by 4 bases; unmatched bases: 7.

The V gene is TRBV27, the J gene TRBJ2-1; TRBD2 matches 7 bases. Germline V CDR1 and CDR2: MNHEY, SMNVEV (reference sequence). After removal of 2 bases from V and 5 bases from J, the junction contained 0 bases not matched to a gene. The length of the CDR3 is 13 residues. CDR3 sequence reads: CASSLLADNEQFF. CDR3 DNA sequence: TGTGCCAGCAGTTTACTAGCGGACAATGAGCAGTTCTTC.

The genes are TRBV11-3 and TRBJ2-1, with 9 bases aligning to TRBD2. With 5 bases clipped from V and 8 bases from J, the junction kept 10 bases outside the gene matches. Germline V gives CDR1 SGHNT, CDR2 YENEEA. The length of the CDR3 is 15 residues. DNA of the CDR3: TGTGCCAGCAGCCGCCAGCGGGAGGCACCACATGAGCAGTTCTTC. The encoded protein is CASSRQREAPHEQFF.

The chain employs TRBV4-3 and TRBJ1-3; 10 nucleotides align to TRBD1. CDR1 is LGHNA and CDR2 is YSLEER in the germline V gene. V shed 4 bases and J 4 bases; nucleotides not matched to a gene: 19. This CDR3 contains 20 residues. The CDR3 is CASSPNPIGTGASLGNTIYF. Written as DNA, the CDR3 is TGCGCCAGCAGCCCTAACCCAATCGGGACAGGGGCTTCTCTCGGAAACACCATATATTTT.

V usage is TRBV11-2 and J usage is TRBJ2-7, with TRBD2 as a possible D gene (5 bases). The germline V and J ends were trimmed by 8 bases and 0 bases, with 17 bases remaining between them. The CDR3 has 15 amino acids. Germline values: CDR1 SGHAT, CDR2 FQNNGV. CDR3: CASGEGRISSYEQYF. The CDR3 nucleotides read TGTGCCAGCGGTGAGGGAAGAATTAGCTCCTACGAGCAGTACTTC.

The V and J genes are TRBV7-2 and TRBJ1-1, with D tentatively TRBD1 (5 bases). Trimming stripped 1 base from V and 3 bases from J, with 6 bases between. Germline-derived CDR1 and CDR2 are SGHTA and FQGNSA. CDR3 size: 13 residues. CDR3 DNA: TGTGCCAGCAGCTTAGTAGGGGACACTGAAGCTTTCTTT. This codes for CASSLVGDTEAFF.

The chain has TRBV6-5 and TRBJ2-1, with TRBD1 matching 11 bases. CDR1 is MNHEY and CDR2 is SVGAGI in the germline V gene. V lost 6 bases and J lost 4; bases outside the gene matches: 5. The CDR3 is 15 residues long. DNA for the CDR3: TGTGCCAGCAGACCGGACAGGGGGCTTTACAATGAGCAGTTCTTC. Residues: CASRPDRGLYNEQFF.

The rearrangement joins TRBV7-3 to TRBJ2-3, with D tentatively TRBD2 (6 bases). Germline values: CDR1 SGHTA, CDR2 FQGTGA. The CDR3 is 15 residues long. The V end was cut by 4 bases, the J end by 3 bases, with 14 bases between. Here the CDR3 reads CASSWTGATTDTQYF. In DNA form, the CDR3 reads TGTGCCAGCAGCTGGACGGGAGCTACGACAGATACGCAGTATTTT.

The CDR3: CASSQAVGITDTQYF. The CDR3 nucleotides are TGTGCCAGCAGCCAAGCGGTGGGGATCACAGATACGCAGTATTTT. The chain is built from TRBV4-2 and TRBJ2-3, with D uncertain. V was clipped by 1 base and J by 2 bases, with 10 bases between them. CDR3 size: 15 residues. Germline V gene lookup returns CDR1 LGHNA and CDR2 YNFKEQ.

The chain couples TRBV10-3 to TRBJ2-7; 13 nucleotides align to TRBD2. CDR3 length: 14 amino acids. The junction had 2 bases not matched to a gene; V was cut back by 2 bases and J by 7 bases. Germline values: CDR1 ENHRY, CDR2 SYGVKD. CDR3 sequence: CAISETSGREEQYF. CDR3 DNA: TGTGCCATCAGTGAGACTAGCGGGAGGGAAGAGCAGTACTTC.

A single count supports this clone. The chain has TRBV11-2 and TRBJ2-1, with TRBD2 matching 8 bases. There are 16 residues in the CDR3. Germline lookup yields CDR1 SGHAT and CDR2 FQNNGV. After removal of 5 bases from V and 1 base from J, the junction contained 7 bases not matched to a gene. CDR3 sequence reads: CASSNSGDRSYNEQFF. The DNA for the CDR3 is TGTGCCAGCAGCAATAGCGGGGATCGGTCCTACAATGAGCAGTTCTTC.

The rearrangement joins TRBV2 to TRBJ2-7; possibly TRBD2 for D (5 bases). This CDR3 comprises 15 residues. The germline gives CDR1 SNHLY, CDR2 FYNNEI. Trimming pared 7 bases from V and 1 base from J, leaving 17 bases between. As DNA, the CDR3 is TGTGCCAGCAACCCGCCAGCGGCAGCGTCCTACGAGCAGTACTTC. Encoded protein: CASNPPAAASYEQYF.